The 11 T cell receptor beta chains below were found in one sample sequenced in a study of blood T cell repertoires in COVID-19. TCRdb keeps only in-frame clones here, not all; method: immunoSEQ multiplex PCR. This table holds some 170,000 clones, roughly 83% found once. The sample taken for sequencing was peripheral blood. Every receptor here comes from an elderly woman with active or convalescent COVID-19.

This clone was seen a handful of times. The CDR3 protein is CASSEGSASSGNTIYF. CDR3 coding DNA: TGTGCCAGCAGTGAAGGGTCCGCCAGCTCTGGAAACACCATATATTTT. The chain uses TRBV6-1 and TRBJ1-3; D remains ambiguous. Germline CDR1 and CDR2: MNHNS and SASEGT. The CDR3 extends over 16 amino acids. Trimming shortened V by 1 base and J by 0 bases, and 10 bases separated the two germline ends.

This clone was detected only once. The rearrangement uses TRBV18 and TRBJ2-1; TRBD2 matches at 13 bases. CDR1 KGHSH and CDR2 LQKENI come from the germline V gene. Germline trimming cut 2 bases from V and 9 bases from J; bases unmatched to any gene: 7. The CDR3 contains 16 residues. CDR3 nucleotide sequence: TGTGCCAGCTCACCAACACTAGCGGGGGGGCTTAGTGAGCAGTTCTTC. It yields the protein CASSPTLAGGLSEQFF. The full variable domain, in which reference TRBV18 and TRBJ2-1 provide the parts outside the CDR3, is NAGVMQNPRHLVRRRGQEARLRCSPMKGHSHVYWYRQLPEEGLKFMVYLQKENIIDESGMPKERFSAEFPKEGPSILRIQQVVRGDSAAYFCASSPTLAGGLSEQFFGPGTRLTVL.

The chain joins TRBV5-1 to TRBJ2-5; 9 bases map to TRBD1. J lost 5 bases, V lost 6 bases, and 5 bases had no gene match. Germline assignment: CDR1 SGHRS and CDR2 YFSETQ. CDR3 length: 13 residues. CDR3 nucleotide sequence: TGCGCCAGCACCCGAGACAGGGGGGAGACCCAGTACTTC. Protein sequence: CASTRDRGETQYF.

The chain employs TRBV7-2 and TRBJ1-1; no definite D call. Trimming pared 1 base from V and 4 bases from J, leaving 7 bases between. This CDR3 contains 13 residues. Germline lookup yields CDR1 SGHTA and CDR2 FQGNSA. CDR3 residues: CASSLEGVTEAFF. DNA for the CDR3: TGTGCCAGCAGCTTAGAGGGAGTCACTGAAGCTTTCTTT.

The V and J genes are TRBV30 and TRBJ2-5; D perhaps matches TRBD1 (6 bases). Trimming took 3 bases from V and 1 from J, leaving 12 bases between them. Germline loops: CDR1 GTSNPN, CDR2 SVGIG (reference sequence). The CDR3 is made up of 14 amino acids. The CDR3 DNA reads as TGTGCCTGGAGGAAGACAGGTTTCCAAGAGACCCAGTACTTC. Its protein product is CAWRKTGFQETQYF.

V usage is TRBV7-9 and J usage is TRBJ1-2, with D possibly TRBD1 on 6 matching bases. In germline, CDR1 is SEHNR, CDR2 FQNEAQ (reference sequence). CDR3 length: 13 residues. Trimming removed 5 bases from V and 4 bases from J, with 11 bases in between. The CDR3 is CASSPTGIYGYTF. CDR3 nucleotide sequence: TGTGCCAGCAGCCCTACAGGGATCTATGGCTACACCTTC.

The rearrangement joins TRBV25-1 to TRBJ1-2; tentatively, D is TRBD1 (5 bases). Trimming shortened V by 2 bases and J by 8 bases, and 15 bases separated the two germline ends. This CDR3 is built from 14 residues. Per the germline V gene, CDR1 is MGHDK and CDR2 is SYGVNS. The CDR3 loop is CASSESTGVRGYTF. The CDR3 nucleotides are TGTGCCAGCAGTGAAAGTACGGGGGTTCGGGGCTACACCTTC.

This clone came up once. The chain couples TRBV30 to TRBJ2-5; D possibly corresponds to TRBD2 (5 bases). Trimming pared 2 bases from V and 2 bases from J, leaving 9 bases between. The CDR3 is made up of 13 amino acids. CDR1 is GTSNPN and CDR2 is SVGIG in the germline V gene (reference sequence). CDR3 in amino acids: CAWSLLAQETQYF. CDR3 DNA: TGTGCCTGGAGTCTGTTAGCGCAAGAGACCCAGTACTTC.

This rearrangement joins TRBV18 to TRBJ2-7; 8 bases are a match to TRBD1. V shed 4 bases, J shed 0 bases, and the junction held 5 bases outside the gene matches. Germline V gene lookup returns CDR1 KGHSH and CDR2 LQKENI. The CDR3 has 15 amino acids. The CDR3, as DNA: TGTGCCAGCTCACGGACAGGGTCCAGCTCCTACGAGCAGTACTTC. As protein: CASSRTGSSSYEQYF. The full variable domain, in which reference TRBV18 and TRBJ2-7 provide the parts outside the CDR3, is NAGVMQNPRHLVRRRGQEARLRCSPMKGHSHVYWYRQLPEEGLKFMVYLQKENIIDESGMPKERFSAEFPKEGPSILRIQQVVRGDSAAYFCASSRTGSSSYEQYFGPGTRLTVT.

The genes are TRBV27 and TRBJ2-1; 7 positions match TRBD1. This CDR3 spans 14 amino acids. With 4 bases clipped from V and 4 bases from J, the junction kept 4 bases outside the gene matches. Germline V gene data show CDR1 as MNHEY and CDR2 as SMNVEV (reference sequence). As DNA, the CDR3 is TGTGCCAGCAGTTGGGACAGCCTGTACAATGAGCAGTTCTTC. The encoded protein is CASSWDSLYNEQFF.

The chain uses TRBV6-6 and TRBJ1-6; D is unclear. There are 13 residues in the CDR3. V was clipped by 6 bases and J by 4 bases, with 7 bases between them. From germline, CDR1 is MNHNY and CDR2 SVGAGI (reference sequence). The CDR3 DNA reads TGTGCCAGCAGGAGGGATTATAATTCACCCCTCCACTTT. This gives the protein CASRRDYNSPLHF.